This TCR beta chain was retrieved from a study of human T cells and chemical hapten exposure. Turning to the study itself: 2% DPC applied to an approximately 2 cm by approximately 2 cm arm area sensitized donors.

Germline V lookup: CDR1 SGHKS, CDR2 YYEKEE (reference sequence). Losses at the gene ends were 0 bases for V and 8 bases for J; bases not matched to a gene: 2. There are 15 residues in the CDR3. The time point here: patch test 3, about 24 weeks after DPC sensitization. Stated treatment: therapeutic diphenylcyclopropenone sensitization with weekly scalp DPC. Donation of samples came from alopecia patients who were 18 to 70 years old and suitable for DPC. TCRdb re-called the RACE reads through MiXCR, storing one row per CDR3 protein. The sample shows about 190,000 distinct CDR3 sequences, about 22% of them seen only once.

Here the sequenced sample was whole blood, taken in connection with sensitization to the hapten diphenylcyclopropenone (DPC). The receptor comes from a woman aged 40 to 49 with alopecia areata. Some clones in this sample may be carry-over from other donors' samples. The J gene is TRBJ2-1, the V gene TRBV5-5; 13 bases map to TRBD2. The CDR3 bases are TGTGCCAGCAGCTTGGATGGACTAGCGGGAGATGAGCAGTTCTTC. Translation: CASSLDGLAGDEQFF.